The 4 T cell receptor beta chains listed next were all sequenced from one sample in a study of preoperative IRX-2 immunotherapy in early breast cancer. Clones were sequenced by immunoSEQ multiplex PCR, and TCRdb holds only the in-frame ones, with some missing. This table has around 34,000 clones, roughly four fifths appearing once. Treatment indicated: preoperative locoregional IRX-2 cytokine immunotherapy. Sequencing used lymph node tissue, obtained from a patient treated with IRX-2 immunotherapy. These TCRs come from a human donor with breast cancer.

The V and J genes are TRBV19 and TRBJ1-3, with D possibly matching TRBD1 (6 bases). This CDR3 has 14 amino acids. V lost 4 bases and J lost 4, with 11 bases in between. Germline CDR1 and CDR2: LNHDA and SQIVND (reference sequence). CDR3 loop: CASSTGASGNTIYF. The CDR3 coding sequence is TGTGCCAGTAGTACGGGGGCCAGCGGAAACACCATATATTTT.

V and J are TRBV9 and TRBJ2-5; 10 bases align to TRBD2. Germline-derived CDR1 and CDR2 are SGDLS and YYNGEE. CDR3 length: 16 residues. Losses at the gene ends were 0 bases for V and 4 bases for J; bases not matched to a gene: 6. Written as DNA, the CDR3 is TGTGCCAGCAGCGTAGGGACTAGCGGAGGGGCAGAGACCCAGTACTTC. Its translation: CASSVGTSGGAETQYF.

V usage is TRBV9 and J usage is TRBJ1-2; 8 nucleotides agree with TRBD1. Germline V lookup: CDR1 SGDLS, CDR2 YYNGEE. CDR3 size: 14 residues. V lost 5 bases to trimming and J lost 2 bases; unmatched junction nucleotides: 5. CDR3 in DNA: TGTGCCAGCAGGGACAGGGTCAGGAACTATGGCTACACCTTC. Residues: CASRDRVRNYGYTF.

This clone came up a few times. V usage is TRBV19 and J usage is TRBJ1-5; D is possibly TRBD1 (5 bases). Trimming stripped 3 bases from V and 2 bases from J, with 17 bases between. The CDR3 covers 17 residues. CDR1 and CDR2 (germline): LNHDA, SQIVND (reference sequence). CDR3 DNA: TGTGCCAGTAGTATCCCTCCTTCAGGGTCGGGCAATCAGCCCCAGCATTTT. It yields the protein CASSIPPSGSGNQPQHF.